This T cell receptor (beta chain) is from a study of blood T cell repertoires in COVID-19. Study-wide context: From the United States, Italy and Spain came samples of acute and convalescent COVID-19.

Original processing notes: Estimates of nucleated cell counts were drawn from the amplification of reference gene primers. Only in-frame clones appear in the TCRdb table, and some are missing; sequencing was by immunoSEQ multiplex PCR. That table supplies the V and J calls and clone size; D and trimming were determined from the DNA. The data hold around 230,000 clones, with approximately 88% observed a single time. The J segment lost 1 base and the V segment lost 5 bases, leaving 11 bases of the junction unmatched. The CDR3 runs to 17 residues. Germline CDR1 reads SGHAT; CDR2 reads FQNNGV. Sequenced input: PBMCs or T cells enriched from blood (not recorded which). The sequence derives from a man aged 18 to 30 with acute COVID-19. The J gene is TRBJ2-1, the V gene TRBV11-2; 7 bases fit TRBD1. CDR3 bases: TGTGCCAGCAGCCCTTGGTCGGGACAGACATCCTACAATGAGCAGTTCTTC. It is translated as CASSPWSGQTSYNEQFF.